The 5 T cell receptor beta chains presented below share a single source sample, sequenced in a study of blood T cell repertoires in COVID-19. Method: immunoSEQ multiplex PCR; TCRdb's copy keeps in-frame clones and lacks some. The table includes approximately 130,000 clones, roughly 85% detected once. Specimen: peripheral blood. All receptors come from a human donor in a cohort sampled during active COVID-19.

The chain is built from TRBV6-5 and TRBJ2-7, with 7 bases that match TRBD1. In germline, CDR1 is MNHEY, CDR2 SVGAGI. CDR3 length equals 15 residues. Losses at the gene ends were 5 bases for V and 7 bases for J; bases not matched to a gene: 14. This CDR3 is CASSLRDRTRGEQYF. CDR3 nucleotide sequence: TGTGCCAGCAGTCTCCGGGACAGAACTAGGGGGGAGCAGTACTTC.

The chain couples TRBV7-2 to TRBJ2-7; tentatively, D is TRBD2 (6 bases). From germline, CDR1 is SGHTA and CDR2 FQGNSA. CDR3 length: 12 residues. Trimming pared 3 bases from V and 11 bases from J, leaving 14 bases between. The CDR3 DNA reads TGTGCCAGCAGCTTGGCCGGGGAGGAGGAGTACTTC. Its protein product is CASSLAGEEEYF.

V usage is TRBV24-1 and J usage is TRBJ2-1, with D hard to call. This CDR3 is built from 13 residues. The germline V gene encodes CDR1 KGHDR and CDR2 SFDVKD. The V end was cut by 1 base, the J end by 7 bases, with 7 bases between. In DNA form, the CDR3 reads TGTGCCACCAGTGATTTTAAGAGTAATGAGCAGTTCTTC. Protein sequence: CATSDFKSNEQFF.

The chain couples TRBV7-9 to TRBJ2-1, with 8 nucleotides matching TRBD1. Trimming removed 5 bases from V and 4 bases from J; junction bases left unmatched: 7. The CDR3 runs 15 residues. Germline V gives CDR1 SEHNR, CDR2 FQNEAQ (reference sequence). CDR3 loop: CASSVRDRLYNEQFF. The CDR3 DNA reads as TGTGCCAGCAGCGTCCGGGACAGGCTGTACAATGAGCAGTTCTTC.

This clone has only a few counts. V and J are TRBV14 and TRBJ2-3, with D perhaps TRBD1 (6 bases). Germline lookup yields CDR1 SGHDN and CDR2 FVKESK. V lost 4 bases and J lost 0, with 14 bases in between. This CDR3 region has 16 residues. In DNA, the CDR3 is TGTGCCAGCAGCCGTAGGCAGGGGTTGAGCACAGATACGCAGTATTTT. Translated, it gives CASSRRQGLSTDTQYF.